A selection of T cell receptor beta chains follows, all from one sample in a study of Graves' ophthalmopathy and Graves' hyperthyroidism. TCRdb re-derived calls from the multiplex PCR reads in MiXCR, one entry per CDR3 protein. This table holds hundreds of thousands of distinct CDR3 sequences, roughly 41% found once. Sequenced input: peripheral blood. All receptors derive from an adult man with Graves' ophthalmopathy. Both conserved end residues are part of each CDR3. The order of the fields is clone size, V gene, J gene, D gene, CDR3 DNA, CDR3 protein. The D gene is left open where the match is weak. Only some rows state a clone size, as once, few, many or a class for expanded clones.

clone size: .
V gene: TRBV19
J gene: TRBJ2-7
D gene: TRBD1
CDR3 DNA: TGTGCCAGTAGTATAGATCGGGACAGTCTCACCTACGAGCAGTACTTC
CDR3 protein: CASSIDRDSLTYEQYF

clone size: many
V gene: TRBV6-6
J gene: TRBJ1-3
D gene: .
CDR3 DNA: TGTGCCAGCAGCGTATCTCGGGGGCCGTACGGAAACACCATATATTTT
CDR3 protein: CASSVSRGPYGNTIYF

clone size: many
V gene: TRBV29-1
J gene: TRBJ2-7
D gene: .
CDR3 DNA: TGCAGCGTTGAAGATCCCAGCGAGCAGTACTTC
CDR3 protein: CSVEDPSEQYF

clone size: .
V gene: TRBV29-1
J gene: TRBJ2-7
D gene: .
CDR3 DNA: TGCAGCGTTCGGCAGGGAACCACCTACGAGCAGTACTTC
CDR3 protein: CSVRQGTTYEQYF

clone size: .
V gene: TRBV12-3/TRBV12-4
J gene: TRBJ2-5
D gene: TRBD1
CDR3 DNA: TGTGCCAGCAGCCGGGACAGGAACCAAGAGACCCAGTACTTC
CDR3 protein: CASSRDRNQETQYF

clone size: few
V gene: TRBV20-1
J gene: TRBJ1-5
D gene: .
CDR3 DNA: TGCAGTGGGTCCTTCCCTGGGGAGCCCCAGCATTTT
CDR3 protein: CSGSFPGEPQHF

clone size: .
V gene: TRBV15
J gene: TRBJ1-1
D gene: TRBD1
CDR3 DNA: TGTGCCACCAGCAGAGTAGGGGGCTGGGACACTGAGGCTTTCTTT
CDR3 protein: CATSRVGGWDTEAFF

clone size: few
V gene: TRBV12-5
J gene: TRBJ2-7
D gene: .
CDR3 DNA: TGTGCTAGTGGTTTGGCTTATGCCCACTACGAGCAGTACTTC
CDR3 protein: CASGLAYAHYEQYF

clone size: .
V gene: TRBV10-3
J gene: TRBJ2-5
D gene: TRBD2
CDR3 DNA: TGTGCCAGCAGCGCTCGGGGGGGCCTTAGCCCAGAGACCCAGTACTTC
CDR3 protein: CASSARGGLSPETQYF

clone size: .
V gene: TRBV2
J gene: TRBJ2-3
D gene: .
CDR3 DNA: TGTGCCAGCAGTCGACAGGCCCGACTCGATACGCAGTATTTT
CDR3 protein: CASSRQARLDTQYF

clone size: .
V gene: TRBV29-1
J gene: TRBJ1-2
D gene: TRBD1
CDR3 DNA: TGCAGCTTCGGACAGGGGTACGGCTACACCTTC
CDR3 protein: CSFGQGYGYTF

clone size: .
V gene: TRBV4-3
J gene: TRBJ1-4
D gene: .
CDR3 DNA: TGCGCCAGCAGCCAAGAGGACGGCACCTCAGCAGTCTTTGAAAAACTGTTTTTT
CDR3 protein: CASSQEDGTSAVFEKLFF

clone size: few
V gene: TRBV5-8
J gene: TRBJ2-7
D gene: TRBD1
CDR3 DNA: TGTGCCAGCAGCTTGGGGACAGGGTTCAACGAGCAGTACTTC
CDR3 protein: CASSLGTGFNEQYF

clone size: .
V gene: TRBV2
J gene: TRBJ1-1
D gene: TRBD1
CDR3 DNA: TGTGCCAGCAGGGCCGGGACAGGGGTTACAGCTTTCTTT
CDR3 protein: CASRAGTGVTAFF

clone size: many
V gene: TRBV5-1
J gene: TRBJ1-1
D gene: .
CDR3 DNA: TGTGCCAGCAGCTTAAGACCCTCGGGGACTGAAGCTTTCTTT
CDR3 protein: CASSLRPSGTEAFF

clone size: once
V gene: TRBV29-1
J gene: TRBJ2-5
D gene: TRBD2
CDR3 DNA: TGCAGCGGGCAGCTAGCGGAGCGACAAGAGACCCAGTACTTC
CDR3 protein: CSGQLAERQETQYF

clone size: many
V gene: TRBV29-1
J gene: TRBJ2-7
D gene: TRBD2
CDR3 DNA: TGCAGCGCAAGCTTAGCGGGGCACAGCTCCTACGAGCAGTACTTC
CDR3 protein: CSASLAGHSSYEQYF

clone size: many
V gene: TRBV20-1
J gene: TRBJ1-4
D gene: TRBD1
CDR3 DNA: TGCAGTGCTCTAGGGACAGGGTATGAAAAACTGTTTTTT
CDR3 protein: CSALGTGYEKLFF

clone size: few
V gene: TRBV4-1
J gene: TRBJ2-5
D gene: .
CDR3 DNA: TGCGCCAGCAGCCAAGATACCCAAGAGACCCAGTACTTC
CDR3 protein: CASSQDTQETQYF

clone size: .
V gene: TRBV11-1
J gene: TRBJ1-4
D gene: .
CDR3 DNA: TGTGCCAGCAGCCATAGTGGCATGCGGGAGGCGCGTAAAAAACTGTTTTTT
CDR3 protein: CASSHSGMREARKKLFF

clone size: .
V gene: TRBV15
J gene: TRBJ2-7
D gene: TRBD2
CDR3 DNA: TGTGCCACCAGCAGAGTAGCGGGGGGATACGAGCAGTACTTC
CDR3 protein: CATSRVAGGYEQYF

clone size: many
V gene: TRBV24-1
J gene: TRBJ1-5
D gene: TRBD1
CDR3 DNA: TGTGCCACCAGTGTCGGACAGGGCAATCAGCCCCAGCATTTT
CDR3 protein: CATSVGQGNQPQHF

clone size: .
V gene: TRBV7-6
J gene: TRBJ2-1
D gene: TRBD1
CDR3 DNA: TGTGCCAGCAGCTTAACCGGGACAGGGGGATGGAATGAGCAGTTCTTC
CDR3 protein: CASSLTGTGGWNEQFF

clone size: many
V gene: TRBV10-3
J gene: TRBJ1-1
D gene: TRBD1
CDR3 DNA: TGTGCCAGCAACGGACAGGGAAACACTGAAGCTTTCTTT
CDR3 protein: CASNGQGNTEAFF

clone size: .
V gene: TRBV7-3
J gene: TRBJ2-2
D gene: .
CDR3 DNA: TGTGCCAGCCCTACCCTTAGCGGCACCGGGGAGCTGTTTTTT
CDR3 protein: CASPTLSGTGELFF

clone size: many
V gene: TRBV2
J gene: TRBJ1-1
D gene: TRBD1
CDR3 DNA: TGTGCCAGCAGTGAAGCGCGGGGGCAGGGGGCCCGGCGGGCTTTCTTT
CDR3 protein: CASSEARGQGARRAFF

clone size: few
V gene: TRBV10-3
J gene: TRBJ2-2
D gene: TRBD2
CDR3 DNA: TGTGCCATCAGTGCACTAGCGGGGACCACCGGGGAGCTGTTTTTT
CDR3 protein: CAISALAGTTGELFF

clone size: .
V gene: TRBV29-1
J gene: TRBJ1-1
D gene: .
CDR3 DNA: TGCAGCAGCCAAGGTCTGATGAACACTGAAGCTTTCTTT
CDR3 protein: CSSQGLMNTEAFF

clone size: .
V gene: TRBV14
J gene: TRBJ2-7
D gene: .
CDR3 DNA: TGTGCTAGCAGCAAAACGGGACTCTCCTACGAGCAGCACTTC
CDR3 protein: CASSKTGLSYEQHF

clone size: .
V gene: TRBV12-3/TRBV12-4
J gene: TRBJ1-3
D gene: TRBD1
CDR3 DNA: TGTGCCAGCAGCACAGGGGTCGGGGGCTGGGGCACCATATATTTT
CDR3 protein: CASSTGVGGWGTIYF

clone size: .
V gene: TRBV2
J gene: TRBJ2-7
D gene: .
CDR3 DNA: TGTGCCAGCTTCGGCAGAGATGGAACCCGCGAGCAGTACTTC
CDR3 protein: CASFGRDGTREQYF

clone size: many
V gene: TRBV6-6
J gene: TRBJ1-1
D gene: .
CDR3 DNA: TGTGCCAGCAAGGTCCGTCCGAGGGAGTCCACTGAAGCTTTCTTT
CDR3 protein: CASKVRPRESTEAFF

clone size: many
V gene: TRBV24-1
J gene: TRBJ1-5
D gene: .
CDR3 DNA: TGTGCCACCAGTGATTCAGGGGCCCAGCATTTT
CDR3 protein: CATSDSGAQHF

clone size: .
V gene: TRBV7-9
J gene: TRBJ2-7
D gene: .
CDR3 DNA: TGTGCCAGCAGCTTAGTGGGGATCGCCTACGAGCAGTACTTC
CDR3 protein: CASSLVGIAYEQYF

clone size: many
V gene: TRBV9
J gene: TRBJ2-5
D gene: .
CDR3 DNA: TGTGCCAGCAGCGTACTGCAGGGACAAGAGACCCAGTACTTC
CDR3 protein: CASSVLQGQETQYF

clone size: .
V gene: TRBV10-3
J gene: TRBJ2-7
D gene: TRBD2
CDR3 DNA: TGTGCCAGCAGTTATGGAACTAGCGGCTCCCACGAGCAGTACTTC
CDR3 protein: CASSYGTSGSHEQYF

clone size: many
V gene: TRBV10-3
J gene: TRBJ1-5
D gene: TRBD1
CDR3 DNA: TGTGCCATCAGTCCCGGGACAGGGGGTGGTAGCAATCAGCCCCAGCATTTT
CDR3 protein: CAISPGTGGGSNQPQHF

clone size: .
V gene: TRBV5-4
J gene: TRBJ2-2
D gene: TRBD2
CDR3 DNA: TGCGCCAGCAGCCAAGATATAGCGGGAGAAACCGGGGAGCTGTTTTTT
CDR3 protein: CASSQDIAGETGELFF

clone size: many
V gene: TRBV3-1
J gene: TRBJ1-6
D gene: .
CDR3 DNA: TGTGCCAGCAGCCAAGACCTTGGCGGTTCACCCCTCCACTTT
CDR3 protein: CASSQDLGGSPLHF

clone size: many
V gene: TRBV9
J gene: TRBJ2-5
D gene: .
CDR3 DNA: TGTGCCAGCAGCGTAGAGACTAGTCAAGAGACCCAGTACTTC
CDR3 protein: CASSVETSQETQYF

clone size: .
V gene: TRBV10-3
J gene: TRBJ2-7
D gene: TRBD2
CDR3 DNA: TGTGCCATAAGACTAGCGGGGGGCTCCTACGAGCAGTACTTC
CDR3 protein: CAIRLAGGSYEQYF